The rows below give T cell receptor beta chains drawn from one sample of a study of OX40 agonist ivuxolimab in advanced cancers. The protocol was immunoSEQ multiplex PCR, while the TCRdb copy is restricted to in-frame clones and leaves out a portion. The table lists around 100,000 clones, approximately 95% of them singletons. Sequenced material: CD4+ or CD8+ T cells sorted from blood, taken in a trial of the OX40 agonist ivuxolimab. These receptor sequences come from an adult with an advanced solid tumor such as melanoma, head and neck, liver or kidney cancer. Both conserved end residues are trimmed from each CDR3. The D gene is left open where the match is weak. Clone size appears in some rows only: once, few, many, or a class for an expanded clone.

V	J	D	size	CDR3
TRBV13	TRBJ2-6	TRBD1	NA	ASSLAVLGQIDSGANVLT
TRBV7-2	TRBJ2-1	NA	NA	ASSLVPRDEQF
TRBV7-3	TRBJ2-5	NA	NA	ASSSTAQETQY
TRBV7-2	TRBJ2-7	NA	NA	ASSLGLASYEQY
TRBV10-2	TRBJ2-3	TRBD2	NA	ASSESGGTDTQY
TRBV4-3	TRBJ2-7	NA	NA	ASSQTGRTYEQY
TRBV7-9	TRBJ2-7	NA	NA	ASSLGRSYEQY
TRBV28	TRBJ2-1	TRBD2	NA	ASSLRGGSYNEQF
TRBV10-2	TRBJ2-7	NA	once	ASTDRHEQY
TRBV29-1	TRBJ2-1	NA	NA	SVEERYNEQF
TRBV6-1	TRBJ1-2	NA	NA	ASSEGWSAVYGYT
TRBV14	TRBJ2-1	NA	NA	ASSQGLGYNEQF
TRBV5-5	TRBJ2-7	NA	NA	ASSSGPAVGDEQY
TRBV2	TRBJ2-5	TRBD2	NA	ASSEWEGLRGETQY
TRBV28	TRBJ1-2	NA	NA	ASSLLGGRDYGYT
TRBV7-8	TRBJ1-3	NA	once	ASSPTGNTIY
TRBV29-1	TRBJ1-2	NA	NA	SVIDPSEEGYT
TRBV4-3	TRBJ2-1	TRBD2	NA	ASSIRLAGEYEQF
TRBV6-6	TRBJ2-1	NA	NA	ASNQMPYNEQF
TRBV9	TRBJ2-3	TRBD2	NA	ASSAALGGADTQY
TRBV11-2	TRBJ2-2	TRBD1	NA	ASSSPDRGHDGELF
TRBV21-1	TRBJ2-1	NA	NA	ASSKGTVAGLAGGPDTYNEQF
TRBV2	TRBJ1-4	NA	NA	ASSDWQGGEKLF
TRBV6-1	TRBJ2-5	NA	once	ASSPGVETQY
TRBV5-1	TRBJ2-1	NA	once	ASSLASSYNEQF
TRBV28	TRBJ2-3	TRBD1	NA	ASSLGTGGTGAATDTQY
TRBV2	TRBJ2-5	TRBD2	NA	ASSELAAQETQY
TRBV27	TRBJ2-2	NA	NA	ASSPPPGELF
TRBV18	TRBJ1-4	TRBD1	NA	ASSPGQGDEKLF
TRBV7-3	TRBJ2-2	NA	NA	ASSSNDGTGELF
TRBV28	TRBJ1-1	NA	NA	ASSPYMNTEAF
TRBV19	TRBJ2-7	NA	NA	ASSPAGGSYEQY
TRBV10-3	TRBJ1-2	NA	NA	AISESWTDGDGYT
TRBV5-4	TRBJ2-1	NA	NA	ASSLAGDQF
TRBV5-6	TRBJ1-1	NA	NA	ASGLPQSLVTEAF
TRBV5-5	TRBJ2-3	NA	NA	ASTPGVGTDTQY
TRBV13	TRBJ2-3	TRBD2	once	ASSLRGGQTDTQY
TRBV7-6	TRBJ2-7	NA	NA	ASSVQGGDGGSYEQY
TRBV7-7	TRBJ2-7	NA	once	ASSLGAGGYEQY
TRBV2	TRBJ1-2	NA	NA	ASSGEGYGYT
TRBV5-5	TRBJ2-1	NA	NA	ASSLTRSSYNEQF
TRBV7-6	TRBJ2-1	NA	NA	ASSLGRGQF
TRBV6-4	TRBJ1-2	TRBD1	NA	ASSDSRTGYGYT
TRBV27	TRBJ1-1	TRBD1	NA	ASSPGSDRTEAF
TRBV28	TRBJ1-2	TRBD1	NA	ASSSTQRTGGFYGYT
TRBV28	TRBJ2-3	TRBD2	NA	ASAPGLAADTQY
TRBV5-1	TRBJ2-2	NA	NA	ASSSMVGELF
TRBV27	TRBJ2-7	NA	NA	ASSLWGSSYEQY
TRBV10-3	TRBJ2-7	NA	NA	AISDYYEQY
TRBV9	TRBJ2-2	NA	NA	ASSVYQVNTGELF
TRBV6-1	TRBJ2-7	NA	NA	ATYEQY
TRBV19	TRBJ2-7	NA	NA	ASSIPDNIYEQY
TRBV4-3	TRBJ2-7	NA	NA	ASSQDSEQY
TRBV19	TRBJ2-1	TRBD2	NA	ASSIVPAGGYNEQF
TRBV9	TRBJ1-2	NA	NA	ASSPSGRSNYGYT
TRBV28	TRBJ2-3	NA	NA	ASSSRDLPPDTQY
TRBV29-1	TRBJ2-3	NA	NA	SVEVFGDLTDTQY